The next 9 T cell receptor beta chains were all read from a single sample in a study of CD8 T cells in ankylosing spondylitis (dated by TCRdb to about 2017). General findings and caveats noted by the study authors: Blood from ankylosing spondylitis patients appeared to be characterized by a TCR beta motif composed of roughly eight highly homologous amino acid variants.

The library was generated by 5' RACE. Reads for this sample came from an Illumina HiSeq 2500. The public reads were reprocessed in TCRdb via fastp at Q25 and MiXCR, keeping in-frame beta chains. Rows with one shared CDR3 protein collapse into an entry with the most common genes and DNA. For this sample there are 200,000 to 250,000 distinct CDR3 sequences; around 6.6% appear just once. The ten largest clones add up to approximately 15% of the sample. The antigens these receptors bind are not known. Sequencing used blood, either unsorted or a sorted T cell fraction (not recorded which). These receptors originate from a male donor with ankylosing spondylitis.

This clonotype was detected ten times or more. The chain links TRBV5-1 to TRBJ2-7, with D perhaps TRBD1 (6 bases). V lost 0 bases and J 5 bases, leaving 15 bases between the germline ends. Germline V gene data show CDR1 as SGHRS and CDR2 as YFSETQ. CDR3 size: 15 residues. CDR3 amino acids: CASSLAQQGTHEQYF. For the CDR3, the DNA is TGCGCCAGCAGCTTGGCCCAACAGGGTACCCACGAGCAGTACTTC.

The V and J genes are TRBV9 and TRBJ1-2, with D possibly TRBD1 on 5 matching bases. Trimming pared 4 bases from V and 1 base from J, leaving 26 bases between. Germline CDR1 and CDR2: SGDLS and YYNGEE. This CDR3 spans 19 amino acids. The CDR3: CASSRTAGAIASLNYGYTF. The CDR3 DNA sequence: TGTGCCAGCAGCCGCACCGCTGGGGCCATCGCCAGTCTTAACTATGGCTACACCTTC.

The chain couples TRBV11-1 to TRBJ1-1; tentative D call: TRBD1 (6 bases). V lost 6 bases, J lost 2 bases, and 13 bases lay in between. This CDR3 contains 14 residues. In germline, CDR1 is SGHAT, CDR2 FQDESV (reference sequence). CDR3 DNA: TGTGCCAGCAGTATCAGGGGTACCAACACTGAAGCTTTCTTT. This sequence encodes CASSIRGTNTEAFF.

This clonotype was counted many times. The chain is built from TRBV5-1 and TRBJ1-2, with a tentative D call TRBD1 (5 bases). There are 15 residues in the CDR3. Trimming stripped 6 bases from V and 0 bases from J, with 15 bases between. In germline, CDR1 is SGHRS, CDR2 YFSETQ. CDR3 DNA: TGCGCCAGCACACCCGGACGGGACCCTAACTATGGCTACACCTTC. The encoded protein is CASTPGRDPNYGYTF.

The chain carries TRBV4-3 and TRBJ2-1; no firm D call. The CDR3 loop spans 15 amino acids. Germline values: CDR1 LGHNA, CDR2 YSLEER. The V gene lost 0 bases and the J gene lost 8 bases, with 14 bases spanning the gap. CDR3 region: CASSQDRSTFHEQFF. The CDR3 DNA reads TGCGCCAGCAGCCAAGATAGGTCTACTTTCCATGAGCAGTTCTTC.

This clonotype was observed at least ten times. J is TRBJ1-1 and V is TRBV19, with TRBD1 matching 8 bases. This CDR3 has 15 residues. Germline CDR1 and CDR2: LNHDA and SQIVND (reference sequence). J was trimmed by 0 bases and V by 8 bases; bases with no gene match: 8. CDR3 DNA sequence: TGTGCCAGTCACCGGGACAGGTCGGTGAACACTGAAGCTTTCTTT. As protein: CASHRDRSVNTEAFF.

Points on this clonotype: One end of the junction does not line up with germline, which may come from a read error. The gene calls are TRBV7-6 and TRBJ2-3, with TRBD2 matching over 8 bases. The germline CDR1 and CDR2 sequences are SGHVS and FNYEAQ. This CDR3 contains 18 residues. The CDR3 sequence: CASSLTEFGRGVTDTQYF. DNA for the CDR3: TGTGCCAGCAGCTTAACCGAGTTCGGGCGGGGGGTCACAGATACTCAGTATTTT.

The rearrangement links TRBV7-8 to TRBJ2-7; weak D call: TRBD2 (5 bases). The CDR3 has 13 residues. Looked up from germline, CDR1 is SGHVS and CDR2 is FQNEAQ. With 3 bases removed from V and 8 bases from J, the gap between germline ends came to 14 bases. CDR3 residues: CASSLGVREKQYF. DNA of the CDR3: TGTGCCAGCAGCTTGGGAGTCCGTGAGAAGCAGTACTTC.

This sequence joins TRBV7-9 and TRBJ2-7; D is possibly TRBD1 or TRBD2 (5 bases each). The CDR3 is made up of 14 amino acids. CDR1 and CDR2 from the germline V gene are SEHNR and FQNEAQ (reference sequence). The ends were cut back, 4 bases at V and 0 bases at J, with 10 bases in the middle. The CDR3 nucleotides read TGTGCCAGCAGCTATCCGGGACCCTCCTACGAGCAGTACTTC. Translation: CASSYPGPSYEQYF. The whole variable domain, filled in from reference TRBV7-9 and TRBJ2-7, reads DTGVSQNPRHKITKRGQNVTFRCDPISEHNRLYWYRQTLGQGPEFLTYFQNEAQLEKSRLLSDRFSAERPKGSFSTLEIQRTEQGDSAMYLCASSYPGPSYEQYFGPGTRLTVT.